Listed below are T cell receptor beta chains from one sample, sequenced in a study of prognosis after radiotherapy for stage I lung cancer. TCRdb reanalysed the multiplex PCR reads using MiXCR and keeps one entry per CDR3 protein. The repertoire holds under 50,000 distinct CDR3 sequences, with roughly a quarter as singletons. The sequenced sample was PBMCs, obtained before or after stereotactic body radiation therapy (not recorded which). Every receptor here comes from a donor at least 50 years old with non-small cell lung cancer. Both conserved end residues are part of each CDR3. The D gene is left open where the match is weak. Clone size is not always given. Where it is, it says once, few, many or a class for expanded clones.

D gene	CDR3 length	clone size	V gene	J gene	CDR3 protein	CDR3 DNA
.	15	.	TRBV28	TRBJ2-7	CASSLTRDTKGEQYF	TGTGCCAGCAGCCTAACACGGGACACAAAAGGGGAGCAGTACTTC
.	15	many	TRBV5-1	TRBJ1-5	CASSLAGYSNQPQHF	TGCGCCAGCAGCTTGGCCGGCTATAGCAATCAGCCCCAGCATTTT
TRBD2	17	many	TRBV12-5	TRBJ2-2	CASGLLRLAGHTGELFF	TGTGCTAGTGGTTTGTTGAGACTAGCGGGTCACACCGGGGAGCTGTTTTTT
.	12	medium-sized	TRBV28	TRBJ1-6	CASSPPRGPLHF	TGTGCCAGCAGTCCTCCTCGGGGGCCCCTCCACTTT
.	11	many	TRBV6-1	TRBJ1-2	CASSASYGYTF	TGTGCCAGCAGTGCCAGCTATGGCTACACCTTC
.	16	many	TRBV27	TRBJ1-1	CASSSDLVGIYTEAFF	TGTGCCAGCAGTTCGGATCTGGTGGGCATTTACACTGAAGCTTTCTTT
TRBD1	14	.	TRBV28	TRBJ1-5	CAKRQGVLDQPQHF	TGTGCCAAGAGACAGGGGGTGCTGGATCAGCCCCAGCATTTT
.	14	many	TRBV20-1	TRBJ1-2	CSARNRVPSRGYTF	TGCAGTGCTAGGAACAGGGTCCCCTCGAGAGGCTACACCTTC
.	18	many	TRBV2	TRBJ2-3	CASMYERLTTYSTDTQYF	TGTGCCAGCATGTACGAACGACTTACGACTTATAGCACAGATACGCAGTATTTT
TRBD1	16	many	TRBV12-3/TRBV12-4	TRBJ1-2	CASSLILTGGHYGYTF	TGTGCCAGCAGTTTAATATTGACAGGGGGCCACTATGGCTACACCTTC
.	14	.	TRBV5-1	TRBJ2-7	CASSLAGQLYEQYF	TGCGCCAGCAGCTTGGCTGGACAACTTTACGAGCAGTACTTC
.	16	.	TRBV6-9	TRBJ1-5	CASRDKVQYSNQPQHF	TGTGCCAGCAGAGATAAGGTGCAATATAGCAATCAGCCCCAGCATTTT
.	14	many	TRBV3-1	TRBJ1-3	CASSLLDRGNTIYF	TGTGCCAGCAGCCTCCTAGACAGGGGAAACACCATATATTTT
.	14	.	TRBV9	TRBJ2-2	CASSTGQFTLELFF	TGTGCCAGCAGCACCGGACAGTTTACCTTGGAGCTGTTTTTT
.	14	many	TRBV4-1	TRBJ1-1	CASSQDEAGTEAFF	TGCGCCAGCAGCCAAGATGAGGCAGGCACTGAAGCTTTCTTT
TRBD1	15	many	TRBV14	TRBJ2-7	CASSQSRDSSYEQYF	TGTGCCAGCAGCCAGTCCCGGGACAGCTCCTACGAGCAGTACTTC
TRBD2	14	many	TRBV19	TRBJ2-5	CASTKGSAGETQYF	TGTGCCAGTACCAAAGGCTCAGCGGGGGAGACCCAGTACTTC
TRBD1	17	many	TRBV6-5	TRBJ2-5	CASRYGQGAKYQETQYF	TGTGCCAGCAGATACGGACAGGGGGCGAAATACCAAGAGACCCAGTACTTC
TRBD2	16	many	TRBV9	TRBJ2-3	CASSVEYGRGTDTQYF	TGTGCCAGCAGCGTAGAATATGGGAGGGGCACGGATACGCAGTATTTT
.	15	medium-sized	TRBV20-1	TRBJ2-7	CSARSTVAGVYEQYF	TGCAGTGCTAGATCGACAGTTGCAGGCGTCTACGAGCAGTACTTC
TRBD1	14	.	TRBV12-3/TRBV12-4	TRBJ1-6	CANRTGVKGSPPHF	TGTGCCAACAGGACAGGGGTAAAAGGGTCACCCCCCCACTTT
.	14	many	TRBV10-3	TRBJ2-7	CAIKGDRSSYEQYF	TGTGCCATCAAAGGCGACAGGAGCTCCTACGAGCAGTACTTC
TRBD1	15	.	TRBV6-1	TRBJ1-2	CASSHTGTGAYGYAF	TGTGCCAGCAGTCACACCGGGACAGGGGCTTATGGCTACGCCTTC
.	14	many	TRBV28	TRBJ2-2	CASTKIQGTGELFF	TGTGCCAGCACCAAAATACAGGGCACCGGGGAGCTGTTTTTT
TRBD2	14	many	TRBV5-5	TRBJ2-3	CASSLGLATDTQYF	TGTGCCAGCAGCTTGGGACTAGCGACAGATACGCAGTATTTT
.	12	many	TRBV20-1	TRBJ1-2	CSASRDNYGYTF	TGCAGTGCTAGCCGGGATAACTATGGCTACACCTTC
.	14	many	TRBV5-1	TRBJ1-5	CASSETGNNQPQHF	TGCGCCAGCAGCGAGACAGGCAACAATCAGCCCCAGCATTTT
TRBD1	15	.	TRBV27	TRBJ1-2	CASSLWDRVNYGYTF	TGTGCCAGCAGTTTATGGGACAGGGTTAACTATGGCTACACCTTC
TRBD2	16	many	TRBV5-1	TRBJ2-1	CASSRPLAGEGNEQFF	TGCGCCAGCAGCAGGCCTCTAGCGGGAGAGGGCAATGAGCAGTTCTTC
TRBD1	17	many	TRBV5-5	TRBJ1-1	CASSLDRRGPLNTEAFF	TGTGCCAGCAGCTTGGACCGCAGGGGGCCGTTGAACACTGAAGCTTTCTTT
.	15	many	TRBV5-6	TRBJ1-2	CASSLEEGLIYGYTF	TGTGCCAGCAGCTTGGAGGAGGGGCTCATCTATGGCTACACCTTC
TRBD1	17	many	TRBV5-8	TRBJ1-1	CASSSKIGTAMNTEAFF	TGTGCCAGCAGCTCGAAGATCGGGACAGCCATGAACACTGAAGCTTTCTTT
.	16	many	TRBV6-1	TRBJ1-6	CASSEVSSGFGSPLHF	TGTGCCAGCAGTGAGGTCTCGTCGGGATTCGGTTCACCCCTCCACTTT
TRBD1	16	few	TRBV24-1	TRBJ2-1	CATQGPRDRGSNEQFF	TGTGCCACCCAGGGACCCCGGGACAGGGGTTCCAATGAGCAGTTCTTC
.	13	many	TRBV6-2/TRBV6-3	TRBJ2-2	CASSEIRTGELFF	TGTGCCAGCAGTGAAATAAGAACCGGGGAGCTGTTTTTT
TRBD1	16	.	TRBV6-2/TRBV6-3	TRBJ2-7	CASRPGTGSILYEQYF	TGTGCCAGCAGACCCGGGACAGGGTCGATCCTCTACGAGCAGTACTTC
TRBD1	13	few	TRBV9	TRBJ1-1	CASSVEVRGEAFF	TGTGCCAGCAGCGTAGAAGTCAGGGGGGAAGCTTTCTTT
TRBD2	15	many	TRBV30	TRBJ2-3	CAWSVSSGVTDTQYF	TGTGCCTGGAGTGTTTCTAGCGGGGTTACAGATACGCAGTATTTT
TRBD1	15	many	TRBV2	TRBJ2-2	CASTLTTGATGELFF	TGTGCCAGCACCTTAACGACAGGGGCCACCGGGGAGCTGTTTTTT
.	18	many	TRBV6-1	TRBJ1-3	CASSEALFVRASGNTIYF	TGTGCCAGCAGTGAAGCCTTATTCGTTCGGGCTAGCGGAAACACCATATATTTT
.	19	many	TRBV4-1	TRBJ1-4	CASSQDRREYFSTNEKLFF	TGCGCCAGCAGCCAAGATAGGAGGGAATATTTCTCAACTAATGAAAAACTGTTTTTT
.	18	many	TRBV5-1	TRBJ2-3	CASSLYLGGWASADTQYF	TGCGCCAGCAGCTTGTATCTGGGGGGCTGGGCATCAGCGGATACGCAGTATTTT
.	15	.	TRBV19	TRBJ1-5	CASSSVHEYNQPKYF	TGTGCCAGTAGTTCCGTACACGAATACAATCAGCCCAAGTATTTT
.	14	many	TRBV2	TRBJ1-5	CASREEYSNQPQHF	TGTGCCAGCAGAGAGGAGTATAGCAATCAGCCCCAGCATTTT
.	13	many	TRBV18	TRBJ2-7	CASSHQARGEQYF	TGTGCCAGCTCACACCAGGCCCGGGGCGAGCAGTACTTC
TRBD1	14	many	TRBV7-8	TRBJ2-7	CASTVDRGGSEQYF	TGTGCCAGCACCGTGGACAGGGGGGGCTCCGAGCAGTACTTC
TRBD1	15	many	TRBV7-3	TRBJ1-2	CASSPTPTGEDGYTF	TGTGCCAGCAGCCCCACCCCGACAGGGGAAGATGGCTACACCTTC
.	11	many	TRBV3-1	TRBJ2-1	CASMGANEQFF	TGTGCCAGCATGGGGGCGAATGAGCAGTTCTTC
.	17	many	TRBV7-8	TRBJ2-3	CASSLAVGRGATDTQYF	TGTGCCAGCAGCTTAGCGGTTGGCCGGGGCGCTACAGATACGCAGTATTTT
TRBD1	15	many	TRBV4-1	TRBJ2-7	CASSSRTGRDYEQYF	TGCGCCAGCAGCTCCAGGACAGGGCGGGACTACGAGCAGTACTTC